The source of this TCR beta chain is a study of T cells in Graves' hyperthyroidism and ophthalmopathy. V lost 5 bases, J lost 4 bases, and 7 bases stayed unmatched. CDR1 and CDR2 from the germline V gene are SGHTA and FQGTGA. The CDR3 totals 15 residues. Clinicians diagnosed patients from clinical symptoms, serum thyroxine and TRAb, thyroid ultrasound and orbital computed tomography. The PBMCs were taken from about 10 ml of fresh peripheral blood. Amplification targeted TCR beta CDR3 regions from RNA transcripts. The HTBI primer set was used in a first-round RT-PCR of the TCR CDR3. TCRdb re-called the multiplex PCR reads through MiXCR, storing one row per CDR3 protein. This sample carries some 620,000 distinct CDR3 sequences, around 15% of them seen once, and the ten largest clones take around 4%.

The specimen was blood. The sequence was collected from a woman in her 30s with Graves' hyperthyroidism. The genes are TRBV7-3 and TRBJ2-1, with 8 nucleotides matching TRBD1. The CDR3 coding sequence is TGTGCCAGCAGCGTCGGACAGGGAGTTTACAATGAGCAGTTCTTC. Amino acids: CASSVGQGVYNEQFF.